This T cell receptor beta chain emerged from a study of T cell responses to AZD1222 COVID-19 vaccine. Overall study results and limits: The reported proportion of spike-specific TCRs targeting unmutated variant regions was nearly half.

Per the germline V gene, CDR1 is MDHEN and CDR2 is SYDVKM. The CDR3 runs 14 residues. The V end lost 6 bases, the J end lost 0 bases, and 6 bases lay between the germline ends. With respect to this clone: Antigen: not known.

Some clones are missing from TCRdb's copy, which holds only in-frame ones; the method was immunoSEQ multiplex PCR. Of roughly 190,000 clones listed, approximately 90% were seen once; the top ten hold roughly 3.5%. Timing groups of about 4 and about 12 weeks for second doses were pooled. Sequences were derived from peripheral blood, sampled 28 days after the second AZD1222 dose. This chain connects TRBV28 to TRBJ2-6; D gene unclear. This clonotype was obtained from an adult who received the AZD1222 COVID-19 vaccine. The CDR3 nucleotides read TGTGCCAGCAGGAGGAGCTCTGGGGCCAACGTCCTGACTTTC. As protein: CASRRSSGANVLTF.